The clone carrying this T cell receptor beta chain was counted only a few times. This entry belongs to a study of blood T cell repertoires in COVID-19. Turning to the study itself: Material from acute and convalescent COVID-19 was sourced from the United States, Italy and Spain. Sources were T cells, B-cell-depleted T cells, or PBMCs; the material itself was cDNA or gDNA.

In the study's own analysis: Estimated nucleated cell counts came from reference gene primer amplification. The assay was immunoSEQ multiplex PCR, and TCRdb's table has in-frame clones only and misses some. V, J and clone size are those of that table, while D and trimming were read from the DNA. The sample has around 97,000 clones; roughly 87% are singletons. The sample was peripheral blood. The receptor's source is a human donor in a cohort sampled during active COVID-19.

The CDR3 here is CASSPPISGAGEGEQYF. CDR3 sequence (DNA): TGTGCCAGCTCACCCCCTATAAGCGGAGCGGGAGAGGGCGAGCAGTACTTC. The chain is built from TRBV18 and TRBJ2-7; 8 nucleotides agree with TRBD2. This CDR3 region has 17 residues. With V trimmed by 3 bases and J by 6 bases, 16 bases remained unmatched. The V gene's germline CDR1 is KGHSH and CDR2 LQKENI.